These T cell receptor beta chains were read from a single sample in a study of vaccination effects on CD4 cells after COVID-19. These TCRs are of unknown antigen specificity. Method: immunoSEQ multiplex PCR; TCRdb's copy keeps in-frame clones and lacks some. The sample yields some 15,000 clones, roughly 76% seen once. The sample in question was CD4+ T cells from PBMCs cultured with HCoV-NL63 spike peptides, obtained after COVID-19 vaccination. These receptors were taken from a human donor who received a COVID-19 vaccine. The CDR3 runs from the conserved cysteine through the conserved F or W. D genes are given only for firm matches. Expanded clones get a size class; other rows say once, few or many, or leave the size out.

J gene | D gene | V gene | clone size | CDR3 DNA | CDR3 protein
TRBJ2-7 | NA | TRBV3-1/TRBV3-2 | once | TGTGCCAGCACCAGGCGAGTAGGTGGCCACGAGCAGTACTTC | CASTRRVGGHEQYF
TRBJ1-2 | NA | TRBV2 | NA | TGTGCCAGCAGTGTCGGAAGGAGGTCCCACTATGGCTACACCTTC | CASSVGRRSHYGYTF
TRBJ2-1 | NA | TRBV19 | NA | TGTGCCAGTAGTAAGACCGGAACACTACTGGACAATGAGCAGTTCTTC | CASSKTGTLLDNEQFF
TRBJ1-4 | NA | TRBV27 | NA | TGTGCCTTAGGCGAAAAACTGTTTTTT | CALGEKLFF
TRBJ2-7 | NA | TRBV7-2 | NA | TGTGCCAGCAGCTTAGCGGTCACCTACGAGCAGTACTTC | CASSLAVTYEQYF
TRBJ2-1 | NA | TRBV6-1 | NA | TGTGCCAGCAGTGAACAAGCGGCTGAGCAGTTCTTC | CASSEQAAEQFF
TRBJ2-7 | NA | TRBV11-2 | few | TGTGCCAGCAGCTTAGACTTGGACCAAGGCTACGAGCAGTACTTC | CASSLDLDQGYEQYF
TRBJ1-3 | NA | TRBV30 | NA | TGTGCCTGGGGGACGGGGATTGCTGGAAACACCATATATTTT | CAWGTGIAGNTIYF
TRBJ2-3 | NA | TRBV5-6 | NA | TGTGCCAGCAGCGCCTGGGGATCCACAGATACGCAGTATTTT | CASSAWGSTDTQYF
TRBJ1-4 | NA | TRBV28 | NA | TGTGCCAGCAGTGAGTTGAATGAAAACCTGTTTTTT | CASSELNENLFF
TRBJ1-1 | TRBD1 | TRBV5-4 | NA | TGTGCCAGCAGTTCGGACAGGGGAGAACACACTGAAGCTTTCTTT | CASSSDRGEHTEAFF
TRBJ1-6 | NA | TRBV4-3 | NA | TGCGCCAGCAGCCAAGAGTCCCGTCCTTATAATTCACCCCTCCACTTT | CASSQESRPYNSPLHF
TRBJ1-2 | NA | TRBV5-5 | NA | TGTGCCAGCAGCGACGACAGCTATGGCTACACCTTC | CASSDDSYGYTF
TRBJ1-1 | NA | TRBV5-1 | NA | TGCGCCAGCAGCTTGCCCGGGGGCGACACTGAAGCTTTCTTT | CASSLPGGDTEAFF
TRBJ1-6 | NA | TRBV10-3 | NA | TGTGCCATCAGTGAGTCGAATATCTCACCCCTCCACTTT | CAISESNISPLHF
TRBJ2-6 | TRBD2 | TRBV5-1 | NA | TGCGCCAGCAGCTTGGGGGGGGGTCCTGGGGCCAACGTCCTGACTTTC | CASSLGGGPGANVLTF
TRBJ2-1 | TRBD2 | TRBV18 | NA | TGTGCCAGCTCACCACTAGCGGGGGCCTCCTACAATGAGCAGTTCTTC | CASSPLAGASYNEQFF
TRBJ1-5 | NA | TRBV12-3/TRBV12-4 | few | TGTGCCAGCAGCCAAAGACTGGAGCCCCAGCATTTT | CASSQRLEPQHF
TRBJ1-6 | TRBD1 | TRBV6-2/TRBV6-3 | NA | TGTGCCAGCAGTAAACATACCGGGACAGGGACCTCACCCCTCCACTTT | CASSKHTGTGTSPLHF
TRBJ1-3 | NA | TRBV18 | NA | TGTGCCAGCTCAGCCGCGAGGACAATCCCCGGAAACACCATATATTTT | CASSAARTIPGNTIYF
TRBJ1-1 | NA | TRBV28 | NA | TGTGCCAGCAGTTTAAAGAGAGATGAAGCTTTCTTT | CASSLKRDEAFF
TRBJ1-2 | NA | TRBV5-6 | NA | TGTGCCAGCAGCTTGGCAGGGCCGATAGCTAACTATGGCTACACCTTC | CASSLAGPIANYGYTF
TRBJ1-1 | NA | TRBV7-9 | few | TGTGCCTCCGGAAGGGGTGACACTGAAGCTTTCTTT | CASGRGDTEAFF
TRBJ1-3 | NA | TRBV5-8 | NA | TGTGCCAGCAGCTTGGAACAGTGGCCCAACACCATATATTTT | CASSLEQWPNTIYF
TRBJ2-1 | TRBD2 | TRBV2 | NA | TGTGCCAGCAGCAGACTAGCGGGGTACAATGAGCAGTTCTTC | CASSRLAGYNEQFF
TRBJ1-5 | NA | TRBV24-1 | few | TGTGCCACCAGTGATTGGGGTCAGCCCCAGCATTTT | CATSDWGQPQHF
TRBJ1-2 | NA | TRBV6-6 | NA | TGTGCCAGCGTTGGGGCAGGACTTAACTATGGCTACACCTTC | CASVGAGLNYGYTF
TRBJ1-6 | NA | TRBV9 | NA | TGTGCCAGCAGCGGGCTTGGGCAGGGAGGCTCACCCCTCCACTTT | CASSGLGQGGSPLHF
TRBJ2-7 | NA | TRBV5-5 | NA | TGTGCCAGCAGCTTGGGGAGACAGCGGTCCTACGAGCAGTACTTC | CASSLGRQRSYEQYF
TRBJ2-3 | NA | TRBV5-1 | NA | TGCGCCAGCAGCTCCACAGGGCTCGGTGCAGATACGCAGTATTTT | CASSSTGLGADTQYF
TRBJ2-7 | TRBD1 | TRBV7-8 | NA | TGTGCCAGCAGCTTAGCCGGGACAGCTTACGAGCAGTACTTC | CASSLAGTAYEQYF
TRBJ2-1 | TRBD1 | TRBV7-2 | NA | TGTGCCAGCAGCTTGACAGGGGGCGAATACGATGAGCAGTTCTTC | CASSLTGGEYDEQFF
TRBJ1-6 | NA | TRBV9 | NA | TGTGCCAGCAGCGTAGGGGGGGGTAATTCACCCCTCCACTTT | CASSVGGGNSPLHF
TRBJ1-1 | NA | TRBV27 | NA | TGTGCCAGCAGTTACGGGCGCCGCAACACTGAAGCTTTCTTT | CASSYGRRNTEAFF
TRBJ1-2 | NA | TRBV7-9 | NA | TGTGCCAGCAGCTCCCGGGCAGGCCAGACCTATGGCTACACCTTC | CASSSRAGQTYGYTF
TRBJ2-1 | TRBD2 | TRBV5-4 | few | TGTGCCAGCAGCTTGGGGACTAGCAGTGAGCAGTTCTTC | CASSLGTSSEQFF
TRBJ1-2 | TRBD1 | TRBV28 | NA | TGTGCCAGCGGGACAGCCTTAAACTATGGCTACACCTTC | CASGTALNYGYTF
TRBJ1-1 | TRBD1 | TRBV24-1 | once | TGTGCCACCAGTGATGGGGACAGGGGGAAAGCTTTCTTT | CATSDGDRGKAFF
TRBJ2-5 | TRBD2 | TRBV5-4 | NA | TGTGCCAGCAGCGGGACGGGACTAGGGTCTGGGACCCAGTACTTC | CASSGTGLGSGTQYF
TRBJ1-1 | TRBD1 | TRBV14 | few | TGTGCCAGCAGCCGAGACAGGGTTGGCACTGAAGCTTTCTTT | CASSRDRVGTEAFF
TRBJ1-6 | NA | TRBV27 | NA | TGTGCCAGCAGACCAGACGGATATAATTCACCCCTCCACTTT | CASRPDGYNSPLHF
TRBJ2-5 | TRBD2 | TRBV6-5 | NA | TGTGCCAGCAGTTACACTAGCGGGAACCAAGAGACCCAGTACTTC | CASSYTSGNQETQYF
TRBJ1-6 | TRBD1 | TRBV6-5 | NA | TGTGCCAGCAGTTACTCGGACAGGAGAAATTCACCCCTCCACTTT | CASSYSDRRNSPLHF
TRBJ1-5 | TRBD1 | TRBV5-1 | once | TGCGCCAGCAGCCCCCAGGACAGGCCAGACGGTAGCAATCAGCCCCAGCATTTT | CASSPQDRPDGSNQPQHF
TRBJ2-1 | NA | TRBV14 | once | TGTGCCAGCAGCCAATATACACCCTTGAGCCTCAGCTCCTACAATGAGCAGTTCTTC | CASSQYTPLSLSSYNEQFF
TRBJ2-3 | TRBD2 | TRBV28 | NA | TGTGCCAGCAGTTTCGATCGGGGTGCAGCGGGGGACACAGATACGCAGTATTTT | CASSFDRGAAGDTDTQYF
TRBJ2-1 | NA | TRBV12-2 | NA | TGTGCAAGTCGCTTACAGGCCTACAATGAGCAGTTCTTC | CASRLQAYNEQFF
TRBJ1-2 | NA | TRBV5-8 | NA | TGTGCCAGCAGCTTGAAGACAGCTAACTATGGCTACACCTTC | CASSLKTANYGYTF
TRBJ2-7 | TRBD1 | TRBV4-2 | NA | TGTGCCAGCAGCCAAGGGCTACAGGGGGTAGGTTACGAGCAGTACTTC | CASSQGLQGVGYEQYF
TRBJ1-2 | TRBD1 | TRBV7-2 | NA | TGTGCCAGCAGCCCCTATCGGACTCACAGGGGAGGCTACACCTTC | CASSPYRTHRGGYTF
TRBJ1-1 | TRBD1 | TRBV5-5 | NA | TGTGCCAGCAGCTTAGAACAGGGGTATAGCACTGAAGCTTTCTTT | CASSLEQGYSTEAFF
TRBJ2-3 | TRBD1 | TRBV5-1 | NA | TGCGCCAGCAGCTTGGGACAGGGGCCCGCAGATACGCAGTATTTT | CASSLGQGPADTQYF
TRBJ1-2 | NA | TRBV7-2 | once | TGTGCCAGCAGCTCCGAGGGTTATGGCTACACCTTC | CASSSEGYGYTF
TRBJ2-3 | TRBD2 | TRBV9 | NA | TGTGCCAGCAGCGTAAGGGGACTAGCGGGGGGGTTCACAGATACGCAGTATTTT | CASSVRGLAGGFTDTQYF
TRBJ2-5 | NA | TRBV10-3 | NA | TGTGCCATCAGTGAGTCGAACAGTAAAGAGACCCAGTACTTC | CAISESNSKETQYF
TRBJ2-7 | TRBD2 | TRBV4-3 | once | TGCGCCAGCAGCCACCACGGGACTAGCGGTTCCTACGAGCAGTACTTC | CASSHHGTSGSYEQYF
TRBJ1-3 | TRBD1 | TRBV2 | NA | TGTGCCAGCAGTGAAGGCAGGGGGGCTGGAAACACCATATATTTT | CASSEGRGAGNTIYF
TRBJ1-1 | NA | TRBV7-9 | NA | TGTGCCAGCAGCTTAGTACAGACTGAAGCTTTCTTT | CASSLVQTEAFF
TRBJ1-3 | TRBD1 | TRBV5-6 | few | TGTGCCAGCAGCTTGATCCAGGGGGCGAGAAACACCATATATTTT | CASSLIQGARNTIYF